What follows are 8 T cell receptor beta chains derived from one specimen sequenced in a study of T cell repertoires in ileal Crohn's disease (dated by TCRdb to between 2019 and 2020). The library was made by the immunoSEQ multiplex PCR assay. Sourced from immuneACCESS, this table was stored by TCRdb with only in-frame sequences that have V and J called. A share of the clones is absent; for the studies checked, an unresolved V gene accounts for under half, and the remainder has no known explanation. The sample profile shows about 8,200 clones; 60% to 80% of them were found once. Clones ranked in the top ten supply around 8% of the sample. Sequencing used ileal tissue. The source of these receptors is an adult with Crohn's disease.

The CDR3 reads CASSLRVNQPQHF. DNA for the CDR3: TGTGCCAGCAGCTTGCGGGTAAATCAGCCCCAGCATTTT. The chain links TRBV5-8 to TRBJ1-5; D not certain. Trimming cost V 1 base and J 4 bases, with 6 bases left between them. This CDR3 has 13 residues. Germline CDR1 is SGHTS and CDR2 is YDEGEE.

CDR3 protein: CASSERSLADNTGELFF. As DNA, the CDR3 is TGTGCCAGCAGTGAACGGTCGCTAGCGGATAACACCGGGGAGCTGTTTTTT. This chain links TRBV6-1 with TRBJ2-2; 7 nucleotides agree with TRBD2. Trimming at V came to 2 bases and at J to 2 bases, leaving 8 bases not matched to a gene. The CDR3 is 17 amino acids. Germline V lookup: CDR1 MNHNS, CDR2 SASEGT.

CDR3 DNA: TGTGCCACCAGCAGAGATCGAAGGGACAGGGGTAATCAGCCCCAGCATTTT. Its protein product is CATSRDRRDRGNQPQHF. This rearrangement joins TRBV15 to TRBJ1-5, with TRBD1 identical over 10 bases. Germline V gives CDR1 LNHNV, CDR2 YYDKDF (reference sequence). V shed 0 bases and J 4 bases; nucleotides not matched to a gene: 6. The CDR3 totals 17 residues.

This rearrangement joins TRBV2 to TRBJ2-7; 9 bases line up with TRBD1. The CDR3 has 16 amino acids. V trimming: 4 bases; J trimming: 0 bases; junction bases outside the gene matches: 7. Per the germline V gene, CDR1 is SNHLY and CDR2 is FYNNEI. The CDR3 DNA follows: TGTGCCAGCAGTGCTCATGGACAGGGGAGCTCCTACGAGCAGTACTTC. Its protein product is CASSAHGQGSSYEQYF.

The genes are TRBV7-9 and TRBJ1-2; 8 nucleotides agree with TRBD1. The CDR3 has 13 amino acids. Germline lookup yields CDR1 SEHNR and CDR2 FQNEAQ (reference sequence). The trim removed 5 bases at V and 6 bases at J, leaving 5 bases unmatched. The CDR3 DNA reads TGTGCCAGCAGCCCTCAGGGGGCCAATGGCTACACCTTC. This encodes CASSPQGANGYTF.

CDR3: CASSLFGSNTGELFF. The CDR3 nucleotides read TGTGCCAGCAGCTTATTCGGGTCTAACACCGGGGAGCTGTTTTTT. V is TRBV11-2 and J is TRBJ2-2; D uncertain. Germline CDR1 is SGHAT and CDR2 is FQNNGV. V lost 2 bases, J lost 2 bases, and 9 bases lay in between. The CDR3 loop spans 15 amino acids.

The rearrangement links TRBV5-1 to TRBJ2-7, with D perhaps TRBD2 (5 bases). With 0 bases removed from V and 3 bases from J, the gap between germline ends came to 10 bases. CDR3 length: 14 residues. Germline assignment: CDR1 SGHRS and CDR2 YFSETQ. The CDR3 nucleotides read TGCGCCAGCAGCTTGGTCGAGGCGGGCTACGAGCAGTACTTC. Translating gives CASSLVEAGYEQYF.

This clone showed up just once. The chain couples TRBV30 to TRBJ2-7, with 7 bases fitting TRBD1. Trimming removed 4 bases from V and 1 base from J; junction bases left unmatched: 4. CDR1 and CDR2 from the germline V gene are GTSNPN and SVGIG (reference sequence). The CDR3 loop spans 13 amino acids. Here the CDR3 reads CAWKTGTSYEQYF. The CDR3 DNA is TGTGCCTGGAAGACAGGGACGTCCTACGAGCAGTACTTC.